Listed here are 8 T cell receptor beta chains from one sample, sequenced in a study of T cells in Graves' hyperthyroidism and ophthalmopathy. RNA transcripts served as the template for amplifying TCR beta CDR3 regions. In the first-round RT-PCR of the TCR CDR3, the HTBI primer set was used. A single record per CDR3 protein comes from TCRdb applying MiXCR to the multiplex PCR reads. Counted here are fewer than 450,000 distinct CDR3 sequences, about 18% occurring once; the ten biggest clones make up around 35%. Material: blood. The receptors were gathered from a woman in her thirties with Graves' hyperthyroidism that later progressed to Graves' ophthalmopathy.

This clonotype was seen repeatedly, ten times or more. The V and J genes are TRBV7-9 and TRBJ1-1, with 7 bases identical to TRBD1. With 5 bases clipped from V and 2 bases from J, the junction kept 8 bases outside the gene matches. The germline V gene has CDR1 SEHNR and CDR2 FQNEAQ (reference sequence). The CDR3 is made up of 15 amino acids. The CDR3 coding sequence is TGTGCCAGCAGCCACGGGGACAGACCAAACACTGAAGCTTTCTTT. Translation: CASSHGDRPNTEAFF.

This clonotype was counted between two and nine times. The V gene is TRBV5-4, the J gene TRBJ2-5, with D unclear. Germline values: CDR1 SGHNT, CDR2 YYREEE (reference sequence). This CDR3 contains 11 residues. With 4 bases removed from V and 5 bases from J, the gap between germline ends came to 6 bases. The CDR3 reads CASSTRETQYF. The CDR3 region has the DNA TGTGCCAGCAGCACCCGGGAGACCCAGTACTTC.

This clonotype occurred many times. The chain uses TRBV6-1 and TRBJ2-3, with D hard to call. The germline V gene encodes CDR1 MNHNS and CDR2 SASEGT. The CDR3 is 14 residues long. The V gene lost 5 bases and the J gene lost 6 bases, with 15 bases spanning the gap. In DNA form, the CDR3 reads TGTGCCAGCAGTTATGTTGCGGTCCTCGATACGCAGTATTTT. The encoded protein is CASSYVAVLDTQYF.

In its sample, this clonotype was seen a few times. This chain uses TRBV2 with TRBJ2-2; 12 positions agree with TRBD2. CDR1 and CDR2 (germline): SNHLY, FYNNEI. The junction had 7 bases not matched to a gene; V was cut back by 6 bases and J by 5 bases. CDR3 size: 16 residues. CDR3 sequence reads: CASSPSGREGTGELFF. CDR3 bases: TGTGCCAGCAGCCCTAGCGGGAGGGAGGGGACCGGGGAGCTGTTTTTT. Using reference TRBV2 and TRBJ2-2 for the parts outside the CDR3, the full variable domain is EPEVTQTPSHQVTQMGQEVILRCVPISNHLYFYWYRQILGQKVEFLVSFYNNEISEKSEIFDDQFSVERPDGSNFTLKIRSTKLEDSAMYFCASSPSGREGTGELFFGEGSRLTVL.

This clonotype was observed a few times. CDR3 sequence (DNA): TGTGCCAGCTCACCCCTACTGGGCACAGATACGCAGTATTTT. It translates to CASSPLLGTDTQYF. The chain is built from TRBV18 and TRBJ2-3, with no clear D. V was pared by 3 bases and J by 1 base, with 8 bases between. The CDR3 runs 14 residues. Germline CDR1 and CDR2: KGHSH and LQKENI.

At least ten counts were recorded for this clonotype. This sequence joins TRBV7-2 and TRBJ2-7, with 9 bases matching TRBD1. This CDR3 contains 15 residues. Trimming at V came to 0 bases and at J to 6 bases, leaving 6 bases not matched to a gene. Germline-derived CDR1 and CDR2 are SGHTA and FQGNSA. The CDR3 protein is CASSLATGGFGEQYF. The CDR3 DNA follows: TGTGCCAGCAGCTTAGCGACAGGGGGATTTGGCGAGCAGTACTTC.

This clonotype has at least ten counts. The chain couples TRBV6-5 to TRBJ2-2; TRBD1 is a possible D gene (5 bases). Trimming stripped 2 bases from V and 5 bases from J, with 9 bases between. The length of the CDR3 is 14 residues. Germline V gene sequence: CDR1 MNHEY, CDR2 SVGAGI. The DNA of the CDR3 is TGTGCCAGCAGTTACCTCGACAGAACCGGGGAGCTGTTTTTT. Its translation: CASSYLDRTGELFF.

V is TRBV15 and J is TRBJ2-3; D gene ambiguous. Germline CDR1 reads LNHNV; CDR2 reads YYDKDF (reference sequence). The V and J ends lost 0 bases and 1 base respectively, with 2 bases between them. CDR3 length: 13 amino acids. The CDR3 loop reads CATSRDRTDTQYF. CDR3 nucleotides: TGTGCCACCAGCAGAGATCGCACAGATACGCAGTATTTT.